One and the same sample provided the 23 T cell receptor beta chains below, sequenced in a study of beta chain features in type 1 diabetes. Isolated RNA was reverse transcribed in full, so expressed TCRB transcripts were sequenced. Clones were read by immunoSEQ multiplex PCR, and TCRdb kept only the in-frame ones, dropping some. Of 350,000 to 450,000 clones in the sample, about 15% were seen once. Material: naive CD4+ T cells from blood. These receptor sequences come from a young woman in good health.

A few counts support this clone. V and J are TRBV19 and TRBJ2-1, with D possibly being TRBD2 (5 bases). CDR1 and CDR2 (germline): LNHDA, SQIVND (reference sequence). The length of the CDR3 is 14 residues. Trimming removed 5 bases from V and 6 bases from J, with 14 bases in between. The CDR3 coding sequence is TGTGCCAGTAGTCGTGGCGGGCAGGCCAATGAGCAGTTCTTC. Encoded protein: CASSRGGQANEQFF.

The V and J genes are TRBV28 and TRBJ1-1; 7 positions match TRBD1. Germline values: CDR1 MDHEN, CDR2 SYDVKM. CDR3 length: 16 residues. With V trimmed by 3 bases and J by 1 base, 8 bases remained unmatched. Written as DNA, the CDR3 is TGTGCCAGCAGTTTTGAGGGGGGACAGCCGAACACTGAAGCTTTCTTT. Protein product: CASSFEGGQPNTEAFF.

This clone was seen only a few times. The CDR3 nucleotides are TGTGCCAGCGTTGCTTCACAAGTGCAAGAGACCCAGTACTTC. Its protein is CASVASQVQETQYF. The chain recombines TRBV28 with TRBJ2-5; D unclear. The CDR3 has 14 amino acids. The germline CDR1 and CDR2 sequences are MDHEN and SYDVKM. V lost 8 bases and J lost 2, with 15 bases in between.

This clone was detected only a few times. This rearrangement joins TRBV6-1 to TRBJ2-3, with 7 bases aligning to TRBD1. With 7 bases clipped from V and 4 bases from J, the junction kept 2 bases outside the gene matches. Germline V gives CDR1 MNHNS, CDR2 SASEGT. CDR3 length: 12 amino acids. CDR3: CASIQGADTQYF. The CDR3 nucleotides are TGTGCCAGCATTCAGGGGGCAGATACGCAGTATTTT.

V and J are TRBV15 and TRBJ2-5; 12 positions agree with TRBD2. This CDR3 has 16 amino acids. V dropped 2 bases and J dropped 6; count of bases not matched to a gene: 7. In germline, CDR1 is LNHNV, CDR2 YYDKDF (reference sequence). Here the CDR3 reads CATSRSRLAGAQTQYF. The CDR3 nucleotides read TGTGCCACCAGCAGATCGAGACTAGCGGGAGCTCAGACCCAGTACTTC.

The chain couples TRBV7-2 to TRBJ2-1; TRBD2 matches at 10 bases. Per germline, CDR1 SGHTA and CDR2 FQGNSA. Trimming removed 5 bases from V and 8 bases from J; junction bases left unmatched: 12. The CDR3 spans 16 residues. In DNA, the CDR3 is TGTGCCAGCAGCACCTCCGGGACTAGCGCTATTGATGAGCAGTTCTTC. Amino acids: CASSTSGTSAIDEQFF. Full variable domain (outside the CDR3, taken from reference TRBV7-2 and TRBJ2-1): GAGVSQSPSNKVTEKGKDVELRCDPISGHTALYWYRQSLGQGLEFLIYFQGNSAPDKSGLPSDRFSAERTGGSVSTLTIQRTQQEDSAVYLCASSTSGTSAIDEQFFGPGTRLTVL.

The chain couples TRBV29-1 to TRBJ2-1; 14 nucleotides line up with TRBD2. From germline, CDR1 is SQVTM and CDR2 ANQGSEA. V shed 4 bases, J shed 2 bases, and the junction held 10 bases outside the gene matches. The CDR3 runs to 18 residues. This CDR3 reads CSVGPRTSGRRTYNEQFF. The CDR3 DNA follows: TGCAGCGTTGGGCCAAGGACTAGCGGGAGGCGGACCTACAATGAGCAGTTCTTC.

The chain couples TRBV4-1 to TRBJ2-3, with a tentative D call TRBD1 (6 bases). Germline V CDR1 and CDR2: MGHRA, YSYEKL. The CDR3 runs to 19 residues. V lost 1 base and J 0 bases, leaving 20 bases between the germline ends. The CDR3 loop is CASSQGRGRKPISTDTQYF. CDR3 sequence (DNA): TGCGCCAGCAGCCAAGGAAGGGGGAGAAAGCCCATTAGCACAGATACGCAGTATTTT.

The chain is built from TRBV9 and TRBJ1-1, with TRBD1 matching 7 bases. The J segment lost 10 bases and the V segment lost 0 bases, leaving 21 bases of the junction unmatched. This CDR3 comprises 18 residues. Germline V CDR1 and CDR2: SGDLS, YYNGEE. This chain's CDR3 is CASSVVSRTGLKDARAFF. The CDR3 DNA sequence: TGTGCCAGCAGCGTAGTCTCGAGGACAGGTCTGAAGGATGCTAGAGCTTTCTTT.

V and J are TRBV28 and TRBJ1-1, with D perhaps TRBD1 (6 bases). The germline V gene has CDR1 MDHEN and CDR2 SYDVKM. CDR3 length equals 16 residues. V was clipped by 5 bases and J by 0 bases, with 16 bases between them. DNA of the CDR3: TGTGCCAGCAGTCCCCCGGACAGAACCATGAACACTGAAGCTTTCTTT. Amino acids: CASSPPDRTMNTEAFF.

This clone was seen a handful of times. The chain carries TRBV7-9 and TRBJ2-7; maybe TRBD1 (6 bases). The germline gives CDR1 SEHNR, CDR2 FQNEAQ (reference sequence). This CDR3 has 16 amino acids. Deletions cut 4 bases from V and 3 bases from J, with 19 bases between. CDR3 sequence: CASSSRDTMRIYEQYF. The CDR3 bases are TGTGCCAGCAGCTCCCGGGACACCATGAGGATCTACGAGCAGTACTTC.

CDR3 DNA sequence: TGTGCCTGGAGTGCCGACAGGGCGTCGGCTTTCTTT. Protein: CAWSADRASAFF. The chain joins TRBV30 to TRBJ1-1; 7 positions agree with TRBD1. Germline CDR1 is GTSNPN and CDR2 is SVGIG (reference sequence). V trimming: 1 base; J trimming: 11 bases; junction bases outside the gene matches: 7. CDR3 length equals 12 residues.

CDR3 DNA sequence: TGTGCCAGCAGCTCGGGAGATTATAGCAATCAGCCCCAGCATTTT. This translates into CASSSGDYSNQPQHF. V is TRBV7-2 and J is TRBJ1-5; no firm D call. V dropped 4 bases and J dropped 0 bases, with 10 bases sitting between them. Germline CDR1 and CDR2: SGHTA and FQGNSA. This CDR3 contains 15 residues.

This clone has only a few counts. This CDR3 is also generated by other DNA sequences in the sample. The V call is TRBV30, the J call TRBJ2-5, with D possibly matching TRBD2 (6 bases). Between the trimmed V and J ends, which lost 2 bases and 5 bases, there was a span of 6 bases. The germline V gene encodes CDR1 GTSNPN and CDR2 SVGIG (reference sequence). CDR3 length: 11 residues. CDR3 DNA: TGTGCCTGGAGTCGGGGGGAGACCCAGTACTTC. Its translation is CAWSRGETQYF.

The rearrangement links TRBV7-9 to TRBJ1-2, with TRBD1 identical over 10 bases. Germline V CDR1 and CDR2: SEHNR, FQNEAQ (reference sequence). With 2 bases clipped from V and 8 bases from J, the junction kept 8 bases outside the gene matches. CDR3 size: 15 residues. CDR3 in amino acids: CASSLRDRGLWGYTF. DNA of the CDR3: TGTGCCAGCAGCTTAAGAGACAGGGGGCTTTGGGGCTACACCTTC. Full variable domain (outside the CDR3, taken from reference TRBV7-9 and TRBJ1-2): DTGVSQNPRHKITKRGQNVTFRCDPISEHNRLYWYRQTLGQGPEFLTYFQNEAQLEKSRLLSDRFSAERPKGSFSTLEIQRTEQGDSAMYLCASSLRDRGLWGYTFGSGTRLTVV.

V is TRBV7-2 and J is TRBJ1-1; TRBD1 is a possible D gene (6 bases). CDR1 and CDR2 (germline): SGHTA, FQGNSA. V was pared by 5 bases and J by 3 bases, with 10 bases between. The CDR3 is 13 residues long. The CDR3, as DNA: TGTGCCAGCAGCCAAGGGGGGGACACTGAAGCTTTCTTT. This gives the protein CASSQGGDTEAFF.

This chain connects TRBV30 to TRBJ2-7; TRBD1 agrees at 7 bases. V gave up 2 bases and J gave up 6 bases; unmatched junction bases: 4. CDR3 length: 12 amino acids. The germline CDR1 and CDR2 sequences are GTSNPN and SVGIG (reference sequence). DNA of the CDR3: TGTGCCTGGAGTCAACAGGGGCTCGAGCAGTACTTC. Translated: CAWSQQGLEQYF.

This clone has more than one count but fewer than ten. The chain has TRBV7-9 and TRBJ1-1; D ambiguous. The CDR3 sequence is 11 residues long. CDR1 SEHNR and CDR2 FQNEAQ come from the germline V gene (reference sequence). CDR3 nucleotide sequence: TGTGTAATGTCTGGCAAACCTGAAGCTTTCTTT. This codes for CVMSGKPEAFF.

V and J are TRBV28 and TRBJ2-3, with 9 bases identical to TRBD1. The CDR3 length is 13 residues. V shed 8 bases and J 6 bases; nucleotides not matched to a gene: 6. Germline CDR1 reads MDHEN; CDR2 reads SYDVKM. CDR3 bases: TGTGCCAGCGGCCGGGACAGGGTTGATACGCAGTATTTT. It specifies CASGRDRVDTQYF.

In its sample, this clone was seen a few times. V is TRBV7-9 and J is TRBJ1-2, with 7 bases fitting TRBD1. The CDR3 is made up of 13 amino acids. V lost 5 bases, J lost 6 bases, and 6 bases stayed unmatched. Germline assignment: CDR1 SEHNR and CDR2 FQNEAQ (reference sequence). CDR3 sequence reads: CASSLPGQNGYTF. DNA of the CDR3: TGTGCCAGCAGCCTACCGGGACAGAATGGCTACACCTTC.

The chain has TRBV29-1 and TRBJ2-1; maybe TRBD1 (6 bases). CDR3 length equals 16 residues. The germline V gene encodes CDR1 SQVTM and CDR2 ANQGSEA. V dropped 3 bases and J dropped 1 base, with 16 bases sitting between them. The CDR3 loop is CSVDPLQGRSYNEQFF. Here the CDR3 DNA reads TGCAGCGTTGACCCCCTACAGGGTAGGTCCTACAATGAGCAGTTCTTC.

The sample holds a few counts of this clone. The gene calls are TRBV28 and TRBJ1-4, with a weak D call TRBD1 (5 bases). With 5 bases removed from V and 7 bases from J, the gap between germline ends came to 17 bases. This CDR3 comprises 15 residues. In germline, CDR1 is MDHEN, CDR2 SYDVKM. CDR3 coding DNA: TGTGCCAGCAGTCAAACCAGGGCGAGGATTGAAAAACTGTTTTTT. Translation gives CASSQTRARIEKLFF. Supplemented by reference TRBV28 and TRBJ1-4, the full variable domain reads DVKVTQSSRYLVKRTGEKVFLECVQDMDHENMFWYRQDPGLGLRLIYFSYDVKMKEKGDIPEGYSVSREKKERFSLILESASTNQTSMYLCASSQTRARIEKLFFGSGTQLSVL.

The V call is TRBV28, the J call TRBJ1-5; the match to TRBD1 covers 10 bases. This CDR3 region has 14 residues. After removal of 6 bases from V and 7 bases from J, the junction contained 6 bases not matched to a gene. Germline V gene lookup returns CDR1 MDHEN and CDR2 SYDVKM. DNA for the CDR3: TGTGCCAGCAGGGGGACAGGGGTAAAGCAGCCCCAGCATTTT. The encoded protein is CASRGTGVKQPQHF.